The clone carrying this T cell receptor beta chain showed up many times. The germline V gene encodes CDR1 SGHTA and CDR2 FQGNSA. Deletions cut 4 bases from V and 5 bases from J, with 17 bases between. The CDR3 totals 15 residues. The sample originates from a study of T cell repertoires in cytomegalovirus infection. The wider study: An indication of both CMV infection and matching HLA type came from public TCR beta signatures.

TCRdb fed the reads into MiXCR, producing one record per CDR3 protein. Of around 290,000 distinct CDR3 sequences listed, about 26% were seen once; the top ten hold about 15%. V gene TRBV7-2 combines with J gene TRBJ1-1; possibly TRBD1 for D (5 bases). This clonotype was sampled from a human donor in good health (CMV status not recorded). Some clones in this sample may be carry-over from other donors' samples. The specimen sequenced was PBMCs. CDR3 loop: CASSSAGGGWTEAFF. The CDR3 DNA reads as TGTGCCAGCAGCTCGGCGGGGGGGGGGTGGACTGAAGCTTTCTTT.